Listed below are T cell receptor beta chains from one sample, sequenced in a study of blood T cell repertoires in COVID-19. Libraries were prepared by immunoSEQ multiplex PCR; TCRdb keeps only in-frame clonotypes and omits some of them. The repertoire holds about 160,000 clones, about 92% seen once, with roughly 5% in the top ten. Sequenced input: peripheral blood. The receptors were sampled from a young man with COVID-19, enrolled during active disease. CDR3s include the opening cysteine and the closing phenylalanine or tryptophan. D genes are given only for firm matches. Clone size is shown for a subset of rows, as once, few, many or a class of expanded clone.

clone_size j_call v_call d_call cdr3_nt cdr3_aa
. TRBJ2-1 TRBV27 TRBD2 TGTGCCAGCAGCTCGACGGGAGCGGGAAATAATGAGCAGTTCTTC CASSSTGAGNNEQFF
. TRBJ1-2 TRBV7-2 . TGTGCCAGCAGCTTGCAGGAGGCTAACTATGGCTACACCTTC CASSLQEANYGYTF
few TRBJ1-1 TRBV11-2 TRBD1 TGTGCCAGCAGCTTACAGGGGGTGGAAGCTTTCTTT CASSLQGVEAFF
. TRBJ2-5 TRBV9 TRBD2 TGTGCCAGCAGCGTAGGTAGCGGGGGTGGGGAGACCCAGTACTTC CASSVGSGGGETQYF
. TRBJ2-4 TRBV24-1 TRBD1 TGTGCCACCAGTGATCGTCCACAGGGGAGTGCCAAAAACATTCAGTACTTC CATSDRPQGSAKNIQYF
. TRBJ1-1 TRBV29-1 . TGCAGCGTTGAGGGCCGGTTGAACACTGAAGCTTTCTTT CSVEGRLNTEAFF
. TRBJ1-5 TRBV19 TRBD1 TGTGCCAGTAGCCTGGGACAGAAAAATCAGCCCCAGCATTTT CASSLGQKNQPQHF
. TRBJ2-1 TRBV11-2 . TGTGCCAGCAGCTCCTCAACGCGGAATGAGCAGTTCTTC CASSSSTRNEQFF
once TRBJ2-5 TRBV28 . TGTGCCAGCAGCAACCCCAGGGGGGTCGGAGAGACCCAGTACTTC CASSNPRGVGETQYF
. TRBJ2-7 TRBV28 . TGTGCCAGCAGTTCTACCTCCCAAGTGGTGATCTACGAGCAGTACTTC CASSSTSQVVIYEQYF
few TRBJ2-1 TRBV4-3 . TGCGCCAGCAGCCAATCGGCGGATTCCTACAATGAGCAGTTCTTC CASSQSADSYNEQFF
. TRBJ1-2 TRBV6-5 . TGTGCCAGCAGTCGACAGACGCGACATAACTATGGCTACACCTTC CASSRQTRHNYGYTF
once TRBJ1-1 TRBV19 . TGTGCCAGTAGTGCCGGGTACACTGAAGCTTTCTTT CASSAGYTEAFF
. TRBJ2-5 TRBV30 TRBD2 TGTGCCTGGAGTCCCGGGGTGGGAGGGCCTTCCCAAGAGACCCAGTACTTC CAWSPGVGGPSQETQYF
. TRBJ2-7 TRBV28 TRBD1 TGTGCCAGCAGCCCGGCCAGGGGGAGCTCCTACGAGCAGTACTTC CASSPARGSSYEQYF
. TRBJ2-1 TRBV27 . TGTGCCAGCAGTTTAGGTGCACAGTTGAGCTCCTACAATGAGCAGTTCTTC CASSLGAQLSSYNEQFF
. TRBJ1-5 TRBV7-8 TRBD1 TGTGCCAGCAGGCCTGACAGGGCTCCAAATCAGCCCCAGCATTTT CASRPDRAPNQPQHF
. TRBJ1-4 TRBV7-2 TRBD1 TGTGCCAGCAGCTTAGACGGGACAGGGGAGGAAAAACTGTTTTTT CASSLDGTGEEKLFF
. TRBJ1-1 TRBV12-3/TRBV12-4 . TGTGCCAGCAGTCTCGGTCCGAACACTGAAGCTTTCTTT CASSLGPNTEAFF
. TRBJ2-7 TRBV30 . TGTGCCTGGAGGTCGGTGGGGAGCTCCTACGAGCAGTACTTC CAWRSVGSSYEQYF
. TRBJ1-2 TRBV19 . TGTGCCAGTAGGGGGGCCTCAGGGGGCTACACCTTC CASRGASGGYTF
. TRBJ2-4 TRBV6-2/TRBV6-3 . TGTGCCAGCAGCACGGGTTTCGGACAGGCCAAAAACATTCAGTACTTC CASSTGFGQAKNIQYF